Listed here are 8 T cell receptor beta chains from one sample, sequenced in a study of T cell clonality in common variable immunodeficiency. Profiled with immunoSEQ multiplex PCR; TCRdb holds only in-frame clones, not every one. The sample shows tens of thousands of clones, none of them appearing just once. What was sequenced was peripheral blood mononuclear cells. These receptors were taken from a person between 18 and 75 years old in good health.

This clone was counted ten times or more. The part of the CDR3 DNA that was read is TGTGCCAGCAGCTCACCCGGACAGGGCTATGGC. Translating gives CASSSPGQGYG. The CDR3 in full is CASSSPGQGYGYTF. V gene TRBV28 combines with J gene TRBJ1-2, with TRBD1 identical over 8 bases. The read stops 3 residues short of the end of the CDR3; the missing end is completed from the germline J gene. J gave up 4 bases and V 6 bases, and 7 bases lay outside the gene matches. Germline V gene sequence: CDR1 MDHEN, CDR2 SYDVKM. The CDR3 has 14 amino acids.

Many counts were recorded for this clone. The read terminates 3 residues before the CDR3 end, so the remaining end is supplied by the germline J gene. The chain joins TRBV5-8 to TRBJ2-7; 7 bases are a match to TRBD1. The CDR3 length is 13 residues. Germline lookup yields CDR1 SGHTS and CDR2 YDEGEE. J gave up 4 bases and V 3 bases, and 4 bases lay outside the gene matches. CDR3 protein: CASSYTGAYEQYF. Partial CDR3 DNA: TGTGCCAGCAGCTATACAGGGGCGTACGAG.

This clone was found many times. From the germline J gene comes the end of the CDR3, since the read stops 3 residues before it. V and J are TRBV5-1 and TRBJ2-2; TRBD1 matches at 10 bases. This CDR3 comprises 17 residues. V shed 4 bases, J shed 4 bases, and the junction held 10 bases outside the gene matches. Per the germline V gene, CDR1 is SGHRS and CDR2 is YFSETQ. CDR3 sequence: CASSLTTGGSITGELFF. Partial CDR3 DNA: TGCGCCAGCAGCCTTACGACAGGGGGCAGTATCACCGGGGAG.

Many counts were recorded for this clone. The CDR3 end lies 3 residues beyond the end of the read and is filled in from the germline J gene. The chain has TRBV20-1 and TRBJ2-7, with 8 bases matching TRBD1. V lost 3 bases to trimming and J lost 0 bases; unmatched junction nucleotides: 10. The CDR3 loop spans 16 amino acids. Germline CDR1 and CDR2: DFQATT and SNEGSKA (reference sequence). The covered CDR3 bases are TGCAGTGCTAGGGCTCCTTGGGACAGGTCCTCCTACGAG. Protein: CSARAPWDRSSYE. The CDR3 reads in full as CSARAPWDRSSYEQYF.

This clone was picked up many times. The read ends 3 residues shy of where the CDR3 ends; the end is completed using the germline J gene. The V call is TRBV19, the J call TRBJ1-1; a possible D gene is TRBD1 (5 bases). Germline lookup yields CDR1 LNHDA and CDR2 SQIVND (reference sequence). The ends were cut back, 5 bases at V and 3 bases at J, with 10 bases in the middle. The CDR3 extends over 13 amino acids. The CDR3 DNA, read in part, is TGTGCCAGTAGTGAAGGAGGGGACACTGAA. Protein sequence: CASSEGGDTE. The full CDR3 reads CASSEGGDTEAFF.

This clone was observed many times. The read falls 3 residues short of the CDR3 end, and the missing part is taken from the germline J gene. V is TRBV5-8 and J is TRBJ2-1; D gene unclear. The germline CDR1 and CDR2 sequences are SGHTS and YDEGEE. CDR3 size: 11 residues. The germline V and J ends were trimmed by 2 bases and 7 bases, with 4 bases remaining between them. This CDR3 reads CASSFRNEQFF. CDR3 bases read: TGTGCCAGCAGCTTCAGGAATGAG.

This clone was picked up many times. Read data end 3 residues before the CDR3 end; the end is taken from the germline J gene. This rearrangement joins TRBV5-4 to TRBJ1-4; D is possibly TRBD1 (5 bases). The V and J ends lost 3 bases and 3 bases respectively, with 15 bases between them. Germline lookup yields CDR1 SGHNT and CDR2 YYREEE (reference sequence). The CDR3 has 16 amino acids. CDR3 bases read: TGTGCCAGCAGCTCCGACCCCACGGGGGCTAATGAAAAA. It specifies CASSSDPTGANEK. The whole CDR3 protein reads CASSSDPTGANEKLFF.

At least ten counts were recorded for this clone. This CDR3 is CASSYEGSSNQPQYF. The covered CDR3 bases are TGTGCCAGCAGTTACGAGGGGTCAAGCAATCAGCCG. The chain combines TRBV6-2 or TRBV6-3 with TRBJ2-3; the D gene could be TRBD1 or TRBD2 (5 bases each). The read terminates 3 residues ahead of where the CDR3 ends, so the germline J gene completes it. There are 15 residues in the CDR3. From germline, CDR1 is MNHEY and CDR2 SVGEGT.